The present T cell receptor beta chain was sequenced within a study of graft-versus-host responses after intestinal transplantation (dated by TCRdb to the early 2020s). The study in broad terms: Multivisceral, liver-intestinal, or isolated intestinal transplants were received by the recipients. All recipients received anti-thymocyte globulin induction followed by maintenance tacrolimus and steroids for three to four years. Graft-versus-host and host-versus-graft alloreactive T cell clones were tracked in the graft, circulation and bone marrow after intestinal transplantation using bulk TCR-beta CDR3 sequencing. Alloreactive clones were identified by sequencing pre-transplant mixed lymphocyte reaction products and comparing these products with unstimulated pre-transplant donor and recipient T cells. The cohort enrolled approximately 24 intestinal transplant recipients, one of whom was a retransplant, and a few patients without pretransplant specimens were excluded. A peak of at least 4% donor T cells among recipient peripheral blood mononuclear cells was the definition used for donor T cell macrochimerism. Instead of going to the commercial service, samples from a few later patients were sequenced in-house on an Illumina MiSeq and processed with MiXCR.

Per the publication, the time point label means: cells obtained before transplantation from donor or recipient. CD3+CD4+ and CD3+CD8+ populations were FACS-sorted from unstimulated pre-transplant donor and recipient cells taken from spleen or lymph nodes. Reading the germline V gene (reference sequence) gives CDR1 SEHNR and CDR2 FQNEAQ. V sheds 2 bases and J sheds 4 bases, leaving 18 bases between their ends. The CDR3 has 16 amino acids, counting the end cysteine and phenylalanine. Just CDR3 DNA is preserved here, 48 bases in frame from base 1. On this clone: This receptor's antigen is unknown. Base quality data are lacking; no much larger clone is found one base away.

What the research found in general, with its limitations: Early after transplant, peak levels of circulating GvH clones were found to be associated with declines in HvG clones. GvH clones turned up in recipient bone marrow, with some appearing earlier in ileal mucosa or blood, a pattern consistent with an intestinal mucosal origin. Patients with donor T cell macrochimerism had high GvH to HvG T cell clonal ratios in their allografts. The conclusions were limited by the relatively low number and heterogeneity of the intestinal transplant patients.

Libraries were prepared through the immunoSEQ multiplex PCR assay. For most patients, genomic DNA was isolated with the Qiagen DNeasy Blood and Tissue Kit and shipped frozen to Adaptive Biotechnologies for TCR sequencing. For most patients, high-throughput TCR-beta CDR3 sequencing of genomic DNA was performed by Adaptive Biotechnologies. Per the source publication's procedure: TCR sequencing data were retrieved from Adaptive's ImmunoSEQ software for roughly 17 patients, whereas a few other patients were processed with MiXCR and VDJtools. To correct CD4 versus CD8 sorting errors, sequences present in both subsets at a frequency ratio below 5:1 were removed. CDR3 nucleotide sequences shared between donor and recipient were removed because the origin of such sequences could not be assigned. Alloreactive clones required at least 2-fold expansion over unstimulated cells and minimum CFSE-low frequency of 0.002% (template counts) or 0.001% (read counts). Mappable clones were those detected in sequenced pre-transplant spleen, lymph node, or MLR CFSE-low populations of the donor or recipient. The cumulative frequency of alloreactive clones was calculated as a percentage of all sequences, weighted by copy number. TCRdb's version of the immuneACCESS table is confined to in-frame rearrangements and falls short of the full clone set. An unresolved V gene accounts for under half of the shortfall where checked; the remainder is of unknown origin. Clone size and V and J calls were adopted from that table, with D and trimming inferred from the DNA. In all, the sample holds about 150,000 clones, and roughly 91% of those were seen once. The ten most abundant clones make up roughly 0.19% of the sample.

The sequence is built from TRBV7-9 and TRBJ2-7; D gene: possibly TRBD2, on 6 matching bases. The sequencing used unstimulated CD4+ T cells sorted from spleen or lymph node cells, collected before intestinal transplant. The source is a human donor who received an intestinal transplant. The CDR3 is CASSLKSSGVGYEQYF. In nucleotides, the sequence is TGTGCCAGCAGCTTAAAGTCATCGGGGGTCGGTTACGAGCAGTACTTC.